This entry describes one T cell receptor (beta chain). Its antigen target is currently unknown. No much larger clone is present one base from it, and per-base qualities are unavailable. This sample was included in a study of lymphopenia after photon versus proton radiotherapy (dated by TCRdb to between 2018 and 2020). Turning to the overall study: In patients with gastrointestinal tumors who developed high-grade lymphopenia, the study compared the immunological effects of photon radiation therapy with those of proton radiation therapy. The goal of the study was to describe how the two radiation modalities differ in their effects on the immune system. The cohort comprised 20 patients with gastrointestinal tumors who received either photon or proton therapy and then developed lymphopenia. Study-wide conclusions, independent of this receptor: After the lymphocyte count nadir, photon-treated repertoires showed oligoclonal expansion, especially of CD8+ Temra cells, which drove the drop in diversity. The survival association was examined only in patients who died, and the authors described better survival with proton therapy as a possibility, not as a demonstrated result. Across the cohort, a larger post-nadir drop in TCR diversity was inversely correlated with overall survival time among patients who died. Relative stability during treatment was observed in proton-treated patients, whereas loss of naive T cells and TCR diversity and gain of effector/memory populations were observed in photon-treated patients.

Libraries were made using the immunoSEQ multiplex PCR assay. Deep sequencing of rearranged TCR beta loci, alongside multiparametric flow cytometry, was used to profile T cell repertoires. TCRdb obtained this table from immuneACCESS and retained in-frame rearrangements with V and J assigned. These tables miss some clones; where compared with another copy, unresolved V genes account for less than half of the shortfall, and the remainder is unexplained. For this sample the table gives approximately 65,000 clones, of which 80% to 90% were detected only once. The ten most abundant clones make up 10% to 11% of the sample. The sequence was obtained from a man at least 80 years old with esophageal cancer. The sequencing here drew on peripheral blood, taken from a patient treated with proton-based radiotherapy.

The DNA is as follows: TGCGCCAGCAGCTTGGTTTCAGGGGCGGGTGAAGCTTTCTTT. It is translated as CASSLVSGAGEAFF. The chain couples TRBV5-1 to TRBJ1-1; matching of 6 bases hints at TRBD1 as the D gene. V was cut back by 0 bases and J by 7 bases, leaving a gap of 13 bases between them. CDR1 SGHRS and CDR2 YFSETQ are derived from the germline V gene. Reading from cysteine to phenylalanine, the CDR3 counts 14 amino acids. The read is trimmed to its CDR3 DNA, 42 bases read in frame from base 1.